This T cell receptor beta chain was retrieved from a study of T cells in Graves' hyperthyroidism and ophthalmopathy. Clinicians diagnosed patients from clinical symptoms, serum thyroxine and TRAb, thyroid ultrasound and orbital computed tomography. Researchers amplified the TCR beta CDR3 regions from RNA transcripts. The study used the HTBI primer set for a first-round RT-PCR of the TCR CDR3. Each CDR3 protein is one row after TCRdb ran MiXCR on the multiplex PCR reads. Of about half a million distinct CDR3 sequences listed, nearly 20% are singletons. Germline V CDR1 and CDR2: MGHRA, YSYEKL. The CDR3 is 15 amino acids. The V end was cut by 0 bases, the J end by 1 base, with 7 bases between.

Sequencing was performed on blood. This chain joins TRBV4-1 and TRBJ1-3; D unresolved. The sequence was collected from a man between 35 and 55 years old with Graves' ophthalmopathy. CDR3 amino acids: CASSQDLDSGNTIYF. CDR3 nucleotide sequence: TGCGCCAGCAGCCAAGACCTCGATTCTGGAAACACCATATATTTT.